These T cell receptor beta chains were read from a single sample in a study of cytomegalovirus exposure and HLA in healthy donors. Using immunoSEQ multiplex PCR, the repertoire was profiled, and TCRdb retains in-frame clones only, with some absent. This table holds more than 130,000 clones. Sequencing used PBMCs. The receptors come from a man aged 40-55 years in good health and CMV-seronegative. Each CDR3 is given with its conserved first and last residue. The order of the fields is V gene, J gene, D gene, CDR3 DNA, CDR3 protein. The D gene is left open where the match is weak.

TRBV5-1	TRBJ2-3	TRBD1	TGCGCCAGCAGCGCGACAGGGGGCAAGGATACGCAGTATTTT	CASSATGGKDTQYF
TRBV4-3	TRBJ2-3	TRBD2	TGCGCCAGCAGCCTGGGACTGGGGGCGGGGGGGCCGGGTACGCAGTATTTT	CASSLGLGAGGPGTQYF
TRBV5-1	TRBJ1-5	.	TGCGCCAGCAGCTTAGGGGACTACAATCAGCCCCAGCATTTT	CASSLGDYNQPQHF
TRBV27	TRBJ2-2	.	TGTGCCAGCAGTAAATCCGTCCCCGTAGTCGGGGAGCTGTTTTTT	CASSKSVPVVGELFF
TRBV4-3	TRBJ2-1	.	TGCGCCAGCAGCCAATATACGGGGGGCTATGAGCAGTTCTTC	CASSQYTGGYEQFF
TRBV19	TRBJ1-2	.	TGTGCCAGTAGTAACCGATCGGGCGGGGCCTCCGCAAAGGGCTACACCTTC	CASSNRSGGASAKGYTF
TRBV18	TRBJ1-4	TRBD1	TGTGCCAGCTCACCACAGGGACAGGGGATAGAAAAACTGTTTTTT	CASSPQGQGIEKLFF
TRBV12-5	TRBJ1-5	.	TGTGCTAGTGGTTCGGTCAGGGGAAACAATCAGCCCCAGCATTTT	CASGSVRGNNQPQHF
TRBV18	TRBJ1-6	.	TGTGCCAGCTCCCTCGGGGTCCCGGATAATTCACCCCTCCACTTT	CASSLGVPDNSPLHF
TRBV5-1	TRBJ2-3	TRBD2	TGCGCCAGCAGCTTCGCTAGCGGGGGAGACCATAGCACAGATACGCAGTATTTT	CASSFASGGDHSTDTQYF
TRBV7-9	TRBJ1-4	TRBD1	TGTGCCAGCAGCCTGGGACAGGCGAATGAAAAACTGTTTTTT	CASSLGQANEKLFF
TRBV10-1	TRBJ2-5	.	TGCGCCATGCCTCCGGGGGAAGAGACCCAGTACTTC	CAMPPGEETQYF
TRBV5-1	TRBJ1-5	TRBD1	TGCGCCAGCAGCCCCGGGACAGGGGGAAGCAATCAGCCCCAGCATTTT	CASSPGTGGSNQPQHF
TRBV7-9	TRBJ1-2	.	TGTGCCAGCAGCCCGGGGGACCGGGTCGGTGGCTACACCTTC	CASSPGDRVGGYTF
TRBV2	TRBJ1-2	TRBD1	TGTGCCTCTAACTCCGGGACAGGGGACTATGGCTACACCTTC	CASNSGTGDYGYTF
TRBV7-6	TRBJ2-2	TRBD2	TGTGCCAGCAGCCAGACTAGCGGGGGAAGCGTCGGGGAGCTGTTTTTT	CASSQTSGGSVGELFF
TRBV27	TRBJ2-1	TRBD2	TGTGCCAGCAGTTTCGTGGGGGGGAAGGGGAATGAGCAGTTCTTC	CASSFVGGKGNEQFF
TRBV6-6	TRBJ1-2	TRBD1	TGTGCCAGCAGCAAGACAGGGGGCCATGGCTACACCTTC	CASSKTGGHGYTF
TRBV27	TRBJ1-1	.	TGTGCCAGCAGTCTCCGGGTTGCTGTGGACACTGAAGCTTTCTTT	CASSLRVAVDTEAFF
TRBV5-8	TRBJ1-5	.	TGTGCCAGCAGCTTGGCAGGGAATAGCAATCAGCCCCAGCATTTT	CASSLAGNSNQPQHF
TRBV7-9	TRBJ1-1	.	TGTGCCAGCAGCTTATCCTCTGGTCGGACTGAAGCTTTCTTT	CASSLSSGRTEAFF
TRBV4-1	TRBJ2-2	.	TGCGCCAGCAGCCAAGATAGGACACCCTCGTGGGGGGAGCTGTTTTTT	CASSQDRTPSWGELFF
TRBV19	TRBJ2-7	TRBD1	TGTGCCAGTAGTATGGGACAGGTCGCCTACGAGCAGTACTTC	CASSMGQVAYEQYF
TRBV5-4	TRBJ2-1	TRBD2	TGTGCCAGCAGCTTGGCCCCTAGCGGGGGCGATTACAATGAGCAGTTCTTC	CASSLAPSGGDYNEQFF
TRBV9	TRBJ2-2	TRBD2	TGTGCCAGCACCTTCAGCGGGGTCGCCGGGGAGCTGTTTTTT	CASTFSGVAGELFF
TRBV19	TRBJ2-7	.	TGTGCCAGTAGTCCCCTCCTCTCCTACGAGCAGTACTTC	CASSPLLSYEQYF
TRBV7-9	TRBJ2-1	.	TGTGCCAGCAGCTCAGGGGCCAACAATGAGCAGTTCTTC	CASSSGANNEQFF
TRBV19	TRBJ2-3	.	TGTGCCTCGGCCGTGGAGGGGGGGCGAACAGATACGCAGTATTTT	CASAVEGGRTDTQYF
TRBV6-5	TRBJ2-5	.	TGTGCCAGCAGTTACTCCTTGGAGACCCAGTACTTC	CASSYSLETQYF
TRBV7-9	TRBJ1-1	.	TGTGCCAGCAGCATCAACGTGGCACACACTGAAGCTTTCTTT	CASSINVAHTEAFF
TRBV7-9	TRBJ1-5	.	TGTGCCAGCAGCCACTACGGGAGCGGCCTCATAAGCAATCAGCCCCAGCATTTT	CASSHYGSGLISNQPQHF
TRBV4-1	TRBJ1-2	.	TGCGCCAGCAGCCAAGAAGAAGGGAGTGGCTACACCTTC	CASSQEEGSGYTF
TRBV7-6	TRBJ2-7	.	TGTGCCAGCAGCTTAGGACAACCCGTCGGCGAGCAGTACTTC	CASSLGQPVGEQYF